The next 25 T cell receptor beta chains were all read from a single sample in a study of T cells in Graves' hyperthyroidism and ophthalmopathy. Using RNA transcripts as the source, TCR beta CDR3 regions were amplified. RT-PCR in the first round (using the HTBI primer set) targeted the TCR CDR3. TCRdb re-called the multiplex PCR reads through MiXCR, storing one row per CDR3 protein. The sample carries fewer than 500,000 distinct CDR3 sequences, about 15% recorded once. Source material: blood. All receptors derive from a woman aged 25 to 45 with Graves' ophthalmopathy.

This clonotype was counted many times. The chain links TRBV18 to TRBJ1-1; unclear D gene. The germline V gene has CDR1 KGHSH and CDR2 LQKENI. This CDR3 region has 21 residues. Trimming stripped 2 bases from V and 5 bases from J, with 33 bases between. The CDR3: CASSPTLNSKWGRTIWTEAFF. In DNA form, the CDR3 reads TGTGCCAGCTCACCAACCCTCAACAGCAAGTGGGGTAGGACTATCTGGACTGAAGCTTTCTTT.

This clonotype was picked up many times. The genes are TRBV6-1 and TRBJ1-2; the D gene is possibly TRBD1 (6 bases). V gave up 5 bases and J gave up 2 bases, with 24 bases separating them. There are 18 residues in the CDR3. Germline V gives CDR1 MNHNS, CDR2 SASEGT. The CDR3 DNA sequence: TGTGCCAGCAGTCCCCGGAGATACAGGGAAAATTTCAACTATGGCTACACCTTC. It translates to CASSPRRYRENFNYGYTF.

This clonotype has at least ten counts. V is TRBV30 and J is TRBJ1-4; weak D call: TRBD1 (5 bases). CDR3 length: 13 amino acids. Per germline, CDR1 GTSNPN and CDR2 SVGIG (reference sequence). Trimming stripped 5 bases from V and 6 bases from J, with 13 bases between. The CDR3 region has the DNA TGTGCCTGGTCAAAGGGGTTCGATGAAAAACTGTTTTTT. Protein product: CAWSKGFDEKLFF.

This clonotype appeared a few times. A much larger clone lies a single base off, so this may be a read error. The chain employs TRBV6-2 or TRBV6-3 and TRBJ2-7, with D unclear. This CDR3 is built from 13 residues. Germline V gene lookup returns CDR1 MNHEY and CDR2 SVGEGT. V was trimmed by 6 bases and J by 6 bases, leaving 15 bases between them. CDR3 nucleotide sequence: TGTGCCAGCAGCTCGAAGTGGGGATGCGAGCAGTACTTC. Its translation is CASSSKWGCEQYF.

This clonotype has a count of ten or more. V is TRBV13 and J is TRBJ1-1; the D is unclear. Per germline, CDR1 PRHDT and CDR2 FYEKMQ (reference sequence). The CDR3 length is 13 residues. V shed 5 bases and J shed 0 bases, with 7 bases lying between them. CDR3 in amino acids: CASSQFLNTEAFF. For the CDR3, the DNA is TGTGCCAGCAGCCAATTCCTGAACACTGAAGCTTTCTTT.

This clonotype was picked up many times. The V and J genes are TRBV20-1 and TRBJ2-3, with unresolved D. This CDR3 has 15 amino acids. Germline lookup yields CDR1 DFQATT and CDR2 SNEGSKA (reference sequence). V lost 6 bases and J lost 4, with 20 bases in between. The CDR3 DNA sequence: TGCAGTGCCCGGTGGCTCAGGTTGGGCCCAGATACGCAGTATTTT. Translation gives CSARWLRLGPDTQYF.

In its sample, this clonotype was seen many times. This rearrangement joins TRBV5-1 to TRBJ2-2; D is ambiguous. The V end was cut by 4 bases, the J end by 5 bases, with 12 bases between. CDR3 length: 14 amino acids. Germline values: CDR1 SGHRS, CDR2 YFSETQ. The DNA for the CDR3 is TGCGCCAGCAGCACCCAAAAAGGGACCGGGGAGCTGTTTTTT. It is translated as CASSTQKGTGELFF.

This clonotype was picked up many times. V is TRBV7-2 and J is TRBJ1-4; D is unclear. Looked up from germline, CDR1 is SGHTA and CDR2 is FQGNSA. The CDR3 runs 14 residues. Trimming cost V 2 bases and J 8 bases, with 12 bases left between them. The CDR3 loop is CASSLFPPEEKLFF. DNA of the CDR3: TGTGCCAGCAGCTTATTCCCCCCCGAGGAAAAACTGTTTTTT.

The chain carries TRBV29-1 and TRBJ2-2; D possibly corresponds to TRBD2 (6 bases). Germline V gene data show CDR1 as SQVTM and CDR2 as ANQGSEA. The CDR3 is 15 amino acids. V lost 7 bases and J 1 base, leaving 16 bases between the germline ends. The CDR3 DNA follows: TGCAGCGCACGACGGGAAGCGGGGAACACCGGGGAGCTGTTTTTT. The encoded protein is CSARREAGNTGELFF.

This clonotype has a count of ten or more. This rearrangement joins TRBV5-1 to TRBJ1-6, with D hard to call. V lost 4 bases, J lost 7 bases, and 9 bases lay in between. The CDR3 length is 13 residues. Germline V gives CDR1 SGHRS, CDR2 YFSETQ. The CDR3 here is CASSATQNSPLHF. CDR3 DNA: TGCGCCAGCAGCGCTACCCAGAATTCACCCCTCCACTTT.

There are many counts of this clonotype. The rearrangement uses TRBV20-1 and TRBJ2-1; D call uncertain. The CDR3 has 16 amino acids. Per germline, CDR1 DFQATT and CDR2 SNEGSKA (reference sequence). Trimming left V 3 bases short and J 1 base short, with 16 bases between. CDR3 nucleotide sequence: TGCAGTGCTAGGTTATGGCAGAACAGATCCTACAATGAGCAGTTCTTC. It is translated as CSARLWQNRSYNEQFF.

This clonotype was seen ten or more times. This rearrangement joins TRBV27 to TRBJ1-1, with D uncertain. Trimming left V 6 bases short and J 0 bases short, with 29 bases between. The CDR3 runs to 20 residues. CDR1 is MNHEY, CDR2 SMNVEV, per germline (reference sequence). The DNA for the CDR3 is TGTGCCAGCAGCCGAACACCGGGTATTTATAAACAGTACATGAACACTGAAGCTTTCTTT. Translated: CASSRTPGIYKQYMNTEAFF.

A note on this clonotype: Since the CDR3 does not end with the conserved phenylalanine or tryptophan, this likely comes from a read error. The chain couples TRBV18 to TRBJ1-3, with a tentative D call TRBD1 (5 bases). CDR3 size: 15 residues. Trimming left V 3 bases short and J 0 bases short, with 9 bases between. CDR1 and CDR2 from the germline V gene are KGHSH and LQKENI. CDR3 loop: CASSPTGHSGNTIYL. In DNA form, the CDR3 reads TGTGCCAGCTCACCTACAGGTCACTCTGGAAACACCATATATCTT.

Written as DNA, the CDR3 is TGTGCCAGCAGTCCCCGTATCGGGGTCCCCTTCGAGGCTATGAACACTGAAGCTTTCTTT. It specifies CASSPRIGVPFEAMNTEAFF. The chain joins TRBV6-1 to TRBJ1-1; D gene unclear. The CDR3 runs 20 residues. The germline V and J ends were trimmed by 5 bases and 0 bases, with 28 bases remaining between them. In germline, CDR1 is MNHNS, CDR2 SASEGT.

This clonotype was seen at least ten times. The chain combines TRBV12-3 or TRBV12-4 with TRBJ2-3, with 8 bases aligning to TRBD2. The trim removed 1 base at V and 1 base at J, leaving 7 bases unmatched. The CDR3 contains 17 residues. CDR3 in amino acids: CASSLGPQTSGTDTQYF. CDR3 nucleotides: TGTGCCAGCAGTTTAGGGCCCCAGACTAGCGGCACAGATACGCAGTATTTT.

This CDR3 is CASKSGGAEGLGTQYF. The CDR3 DNA reads TGTGCCAGCAAAAGCGGGGGGGCCGAGGGTTTAGGTACGCAGTATTTT. The chain is built from TRBV9 and TRBJ2-3; 10 bases fit TRBD2. Germline lookup yields CDR1 SGDLS and CDR2 YYNGEE. J lost 8 bases, V lost 6 bases, and 15 bases had no gene match. CDR3 length equals 16 residues.

This clonotype was observed many times. The chain carries TRBV6-1 and TRBJ2-7; 11 bases map to TRBD1. V shed 8 bases, J shed 6 bases, and the junction held 6 bases outside the gene matches. This CDR3 has 13 residues. Germline CDR1 and CDR2: MNHNS and SASEGT. CDR3 sequence (DNA): TGTGCCAGCCGGACAGGGGGCTCGTCCGAGCAGTACTTC. Its protein product is CASRTGGSSEQYF.

This clonotype was picked up many times. The J gene is TRBJ1-5, the V gene TRBV30, with no clear D. Trimming left V 7 bases short and J 5 bases short, with 15 bases between. Germline lookup yields CDR1 GTSNPN and CDR2 SVGIG (reference sequence). The CDR3 loop spans 13 amino acids. The CDR3 region has the DNA TGTGCCTCCTCCGGAGGGTTAGATCAGCCCCAGCATTTT. Amino acids: CASSGGLDQPQHF.

Many counts were recorded for this clonotype. The gene calls are TRBV15 and TRBJ2-3, with D uncertain. Germline-derived CDR1 and CDR2 are LNHNV and YYDKDF (reference sequence). This CDR3 comprises 18 residues. Deletions cut 0 bases from V and 2 bases from J, with 18 bases between. CDR3 region: CATSRDIPSQTYTDTQYF. Written as DNA, the CDR3 is TGTGCCACCAGCAGAGATATCCCAAGCCAAACGTACACAGATACGCAGTATTTT.

The chain couples TRBV9 to TRBJ2-5, with 13 bases aligning to TRBD2. From germline, CDR1 is SGDLS and CDR2 YYNGEE. The V segment lost 0 bases and the J segment 5 bases; nucleotides outside the gene matches: 7. The CDR3 extends over 17 amino acids. The CDR3 is CASSVAPLAGGDETQYF. The CDR3 coding sequence is TGTGCCAGCAGCGTAGCCCCACTAGCGGGGGGGGATGAGACCCAGTACTTC.

At least ten counts were recorded for this clonotype. V gene TRBV29-1 combines with J gene TRBJ1-2; 9 bases align to TRBD1. V was pared by 1 base and J by 5 bases, with 2 bases of the junction left unmatched. CDR1 and CDR2 (germline): SQVTM, ANQGSEA. The CDR3 contains 13 residues. DNA of the CDR3: TGCAGCGTTGAAGGGACAGGGGAATATGGCTACACCTTC. Amino acids: CSVEGTGEYGYTF.

There are many counts of this clonotype. The chain uses TRBV7-9 and TRBJ1-1, with D maybe TRBD1 (5 bases). V was clipped by 5 bases and J by 2 bases, with 15 bases between them. This CDR3 comprises 15 residues. Germline-derived CDR1 and CDR2 are SEHNR and FQNEAQ (reference sequence). CDR3 nucleotide sequence: TGTGCCAGCAGCCCTACTACTGACAGTAACACTGAAGCTTTCTTT. Its protein product is CASSPTTDSNTEAFF.

This clonotype was seen at least ten times. The chain uses TRBV6-5 and TRBJ2-5, with D uncertain. Germline V lookup: CDR1 MNHEY, CDR2 SVGAGI. Trimming removed 0 bases at V and 4 bases at J, with 9 bases between. This CDR3 is 14 amino acids long. The CDR3 bases are TGTGCCAGCAGTTACTCAGGGATCGGAGAGACCCAGTACTTC. This sequence encodes CASSYSGIGETQYF.

The table lists this clonotype with a few counts. Since no conserved phenylalanine or tryptophan closes the CDR3, a read error is the likely cause. This chain connects TRBV4-2 to TRBJ1-1, with TRBD1 as a possible D gene (6 bases). The CDR3 has 15 amino acids. Trimming stripped 0 bases from V and 3 bases from J, with 11 bases between. Germline lookup yields CDR1 LGHNA and CDR2 YNFKEQ. The CDR3 DNA is TGTGCCAGCAGCCAAGACGACAAGGGGGACACTGAAGCTTTCCTT. Protein sequence: CASSQDDKGDTEAFL.

Only one count was recorded for this clonotype. V gene TRBV9 combines with J gene TRBJ1-2; D gene ambiguous. The CDR3 has 14 residues. Trimming removed 0 bases at V and 7 bases at J, with 13 bases between. The germline V gene encodes CDR1 SGDLS and CDR2 YYNGEE. CDR3 amino acids: CASSVATSGRGYTF. The CDR3, as DNA: TGTGCCAGCAGCGTAGCTACAAGCGGTCGTGGCTACACCTTC.